Listed here are 4 T cell receptor beta chains from one sample, sequenced in a study of T cell repertoires in cytomegalovirus infection. TCRdb reanalysed the reads using MiXCR and keeps one entry per CDR3 protein. The sample contains hundreds of thousands of distinct CDR3 sequences, roughly 30% of which appear only once. The antigens for these receptors are not known. The specimen comprised cultured PBMCs, sampled from culture after CMV antigen stimulation. The receptors derive from a human donor in good health (CMV status not recorded). Some clones in this sample may be carry-over from other donors' samples.

The V gene is TRBV20-1, the J gene TRBJ2-5, with D uncertain. The germline V gene has CDR1 DFQATT and CDR2 SNEGSKA (reference sequence). This CDR3 is 14 amino acids long. The V gene lost 5 bases and the J gene lost 3 bases, with 16 bases spanning the gap. CDR3 protein: CSAFDVRLKETQYF. The CDR3 DNA is TGCAGTGCTTTTGATGTGAGACTTAAAGAGACCCAGTACTTC.

The V and J genes are TRBV28 and TRBJ2-7, with D possibly TRBD1 on 6 matching bases. The germline gives CDR1 MDHEN, CDR2 SYDVKM. The CDR3 has 13 residues. V gave up 5 bases and J gave up 9 bases, with 17 bases separating them. This CDR3 is CASSPRSSRGQYF. The CDR3 DNA reads TGTGCCAGCAGTCCCCGTTCTAGCAGGGGGCAGTACTTC.

Ten or more counts support this clonotype. J is TRBJ1-5 and V is TRBV7-2; D gene uncertain. Trimming removed 3 bases at V and 2 bases at J, with 8 bases between. Germline V gene data show CDR1 as SGHTA and CDR2 as FQGNSA. The CDR3 runs to 14 residues. In DNA form, the CDR3 reads TGTGCCAGCAGCTTCTACGGCCGCAATCAGCCCCAGCATTTT. This sequence encodes CASSFYGRNQPQHF. Full variable domain (remainder filled in from reference TRBV7-2 and TRBJ1-5): GAGVSQSPSNKVTEKGKDVELRCDPISGHTALYWYRQSLGQGLEFLIYFQGNSAPDKSGLPSDRFSAERTGGSVSTLTIQRTQQEDSAVYLCASSFYGRNQPQHFGDGTRLSIL.

In this sample, this clonotype turned up a few times. The rearrangement uses TRBV12-3 or TRBV12-4 and TRBJ2-3; weak D call: TRBD2 (6 bases). V lost 7 bases, J lost 1 base, and 15 bases lay in between. The CDR3 sequence is 15 residues long. The CDR3 region is CASTRGGQGTDTQYF. The CDR3 region has the DNA TGTGCCAGCACCCGCGGAGGGCAAGGCACAGATACGCAGTATTTT.